Below, one T cell receptor beta chain is given with its context. The length of the CDR3 is 13 residues. Germline lookup yields CDR1 SGHRS and CDR2 YFSETQ. V was clipped by 5 bases and J by 3 bases; unmatched bases: 2. This specimen belongs to a study of blood T cell repertoires in COVID-19. Study-wide context: Samples taken during acute and convalescent COVID-19 were collected in the United States, Italy and Spain.

Individuals aged about 18 to 89 years were recruited from about two dozen US areas. TCRdb keeps only in-frame clones here, not all; method: immunoSEQ multiplex PCR. The repertoire holds some 300,000 clones, with just over 85% as singletons. The specimen sequenced was PBMCs or T cells enriched from blood (not recorded which). This chain connects TRBV5-1 to TRBJ1-2; 9 bases agree with TRBD1. This sequence was found in a man in his thirties or forties who had recovered from COVID-19. The DNA of the CDR3 is TGCGCCAGCAGGAGGACAGGGGACTATGGCTACACCTTC. This translates into CASRRTGDYGYTF.